The clone carrying this T cell receptor (beta chain) was picked up a small number of times. Its antigen is still unknown. The V gene lost 4 bases and the J gene lost 3 bases, with 10 bases spanning the gap. CDR3 length: 13 amino acids. In germline, CDR1 is SQVTM, CDR2 ANQGSEA. This record comes from a study of beta chain features in type 1 diabetes. Study-wide background: In all, about 100,000,000 sorted cells from all samples were analyzed.

The study reverse transcribed the entire isolated RNA, so it sequenced expressed TCRB transcripts. The repertoire was sequenced with immunoSEQ multiplex PCR; TCRdb's copy has only in-frame clones and lacks some. The sample lists about 230,000 clones, more than 15% occurring once. Study-level points and caveats: In every one of the four CD4+ subsets, TCRB CDR3s were moderately but significantly shorter in Type 1 diabetes patients.

This sequence was found in a man aged 30 to 45 with type 1 diabetes. The chain couples TRBV29-1 to TRBJ2-1, with D maybe TRBD2 (5 bases). The sample consisted of naive CD4+ T cells from blood. The chain's CDR3 is CSVGGRSYNEQFF. The DNA of the CDR3 is TGCAGCGTTGGAGGGCGGAGCTACAATGAGCAGTTCTTC.